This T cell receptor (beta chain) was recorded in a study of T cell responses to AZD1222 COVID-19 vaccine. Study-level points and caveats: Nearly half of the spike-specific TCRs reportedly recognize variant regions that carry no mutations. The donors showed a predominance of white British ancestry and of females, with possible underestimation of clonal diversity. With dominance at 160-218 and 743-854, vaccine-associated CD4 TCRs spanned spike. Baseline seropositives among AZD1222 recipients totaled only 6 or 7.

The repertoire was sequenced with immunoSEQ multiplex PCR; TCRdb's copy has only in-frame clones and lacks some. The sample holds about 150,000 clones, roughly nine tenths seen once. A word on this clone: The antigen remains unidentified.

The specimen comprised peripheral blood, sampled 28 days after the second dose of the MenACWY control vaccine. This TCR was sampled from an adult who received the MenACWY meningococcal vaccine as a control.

The CDR3 here is CASSRTVNTGELFF. Here the CDR3 DNA reads TGCGCCAGCAGCCGGACGGTTAACACCGGGGAGCTGTTTTTT. J is TRBJ2-2 and V is TRBV4-3; D unclear. The germline gives CDR1 LGHNA, CDR2 YSLEER. Trimming pared 4 bases from V and 2 bases from J, leaving 8 bases between. The CDR3 totals 14 residues.